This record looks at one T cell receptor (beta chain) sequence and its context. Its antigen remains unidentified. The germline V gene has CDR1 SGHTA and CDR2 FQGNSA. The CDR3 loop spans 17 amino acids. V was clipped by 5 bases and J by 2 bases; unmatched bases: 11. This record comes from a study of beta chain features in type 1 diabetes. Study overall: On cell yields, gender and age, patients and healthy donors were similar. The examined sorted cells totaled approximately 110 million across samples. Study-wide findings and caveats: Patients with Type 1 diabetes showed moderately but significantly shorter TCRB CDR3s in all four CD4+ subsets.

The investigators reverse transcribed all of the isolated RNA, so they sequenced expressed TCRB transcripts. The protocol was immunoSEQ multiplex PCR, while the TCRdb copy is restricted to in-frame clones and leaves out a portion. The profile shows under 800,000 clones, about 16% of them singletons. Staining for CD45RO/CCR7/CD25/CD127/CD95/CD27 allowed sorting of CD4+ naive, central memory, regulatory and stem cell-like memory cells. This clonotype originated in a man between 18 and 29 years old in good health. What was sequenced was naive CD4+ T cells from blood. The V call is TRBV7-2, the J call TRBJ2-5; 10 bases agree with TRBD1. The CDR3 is CASSRSGQGTLQETQYF. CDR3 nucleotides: TGTGCCAGCAGCCGCTCGGGACAGGGGACCTTACAAGAGACCCAGTACTTC.